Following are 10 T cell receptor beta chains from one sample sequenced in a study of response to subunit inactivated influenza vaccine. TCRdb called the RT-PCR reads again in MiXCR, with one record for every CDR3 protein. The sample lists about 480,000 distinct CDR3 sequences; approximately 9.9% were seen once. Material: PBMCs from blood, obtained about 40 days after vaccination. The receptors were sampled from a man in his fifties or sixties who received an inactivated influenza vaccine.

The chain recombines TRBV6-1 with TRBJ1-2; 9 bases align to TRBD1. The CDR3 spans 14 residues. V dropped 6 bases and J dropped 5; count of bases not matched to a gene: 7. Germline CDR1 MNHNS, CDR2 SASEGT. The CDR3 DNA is TGTGCCAGCAGGCGGGACAGGGCAGGGTATGGCTACACCTTC. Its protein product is CASRRDRAGYGYTF.

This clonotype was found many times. CDR3 amino acids: CSARDFRRRRPYNEQFF. DNA for the CDR3: TGCAGTGCTAGAGATTTCCGTAGGAGAAGACCCTACAATGAGCAGTTCTTC. The chain is built from TRBV20-1 and TRBJ2-1; D gene unclear. Trimming pared 0 bases from V and 2 bases from J, leaving 17 bases between. The CDR3 totals 17 residues. CDR1 is DFQATT and CDR2 is SNEGSKA in the germline V gene (reference sequence).

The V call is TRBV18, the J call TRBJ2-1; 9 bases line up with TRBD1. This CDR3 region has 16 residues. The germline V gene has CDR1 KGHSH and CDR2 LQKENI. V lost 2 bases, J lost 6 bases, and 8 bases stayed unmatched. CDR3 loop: CASSPKGTGSGNEQFF. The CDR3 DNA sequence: TGTGCCAGCTCACCAAAAGGGACAGGGTCGGGCAATGAGCAGTTCTTC. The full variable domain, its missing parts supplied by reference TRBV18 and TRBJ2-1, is NAGVMQNPRHLVRRRGQEARLRCSPMKGHSHVYWYRQLPEEGLKFMVYLQKENIIDESGMPKERFSAEFPKEGPSILRIQQVVRGDSAAYFCASSPKGTGSGNEQFFGPGTRLTVL.

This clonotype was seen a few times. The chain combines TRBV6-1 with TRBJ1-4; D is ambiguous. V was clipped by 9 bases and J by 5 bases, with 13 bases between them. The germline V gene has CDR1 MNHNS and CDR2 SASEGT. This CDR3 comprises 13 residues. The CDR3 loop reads CASAPWRNEKLFF. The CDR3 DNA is TGTGCCAGTGCGCCCTGGCGGAATGAAAAACTGTTTTTT.

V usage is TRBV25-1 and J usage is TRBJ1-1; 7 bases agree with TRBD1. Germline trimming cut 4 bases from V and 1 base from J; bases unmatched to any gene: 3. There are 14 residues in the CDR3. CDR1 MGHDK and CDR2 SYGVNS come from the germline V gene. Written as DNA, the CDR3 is TGTGCCAGCAGTGTGACAGGGCCGAACACTGAAGCTTTCTTT. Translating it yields CASSVTGPNTEAFF.

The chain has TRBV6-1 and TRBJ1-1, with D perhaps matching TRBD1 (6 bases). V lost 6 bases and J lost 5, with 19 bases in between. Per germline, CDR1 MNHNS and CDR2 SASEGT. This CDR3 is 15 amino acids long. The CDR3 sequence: CASRPTLQGGTEAFF. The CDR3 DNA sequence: TGTGCCAGCAGACCTACTCTACAGGGTGGTACTGAAGCTTTCTTT.

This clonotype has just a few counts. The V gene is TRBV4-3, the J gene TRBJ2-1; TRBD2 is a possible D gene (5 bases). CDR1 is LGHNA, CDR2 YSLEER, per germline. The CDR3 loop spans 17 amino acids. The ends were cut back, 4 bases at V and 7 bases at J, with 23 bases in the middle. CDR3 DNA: TGCGCCAGCAGCCCCTGGGTCGCAGCGGCCGTAGCAAATGAGCAGTTCTTC. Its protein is CASSPWVAAAVANEQFF.

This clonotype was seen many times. CDR3 sequence (DNA): TGTGCCAGCAGCCCTAGCGGGATTAACTATGGCTACACCTTC. Amino acid sequence: CASSPSGINYGYTF. The chain carries TRBV7-9 and TRBJ1-2; no reliable D call. Trimming pared 5 bases from V and 1 base from J, leaving 11 bases between. CDR3 length equals 14 residues. CDR1 SEHNR and CDR2 FQNEAQ come from the germline V gene (reference sequence).

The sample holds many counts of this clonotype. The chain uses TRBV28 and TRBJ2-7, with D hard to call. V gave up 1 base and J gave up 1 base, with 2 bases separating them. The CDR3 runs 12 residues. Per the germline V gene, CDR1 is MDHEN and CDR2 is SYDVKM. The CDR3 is CASSLYSYEQYF. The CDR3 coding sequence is TGTGCCAGCAGTTTATATTCCTACGAGCAGTACTTC.

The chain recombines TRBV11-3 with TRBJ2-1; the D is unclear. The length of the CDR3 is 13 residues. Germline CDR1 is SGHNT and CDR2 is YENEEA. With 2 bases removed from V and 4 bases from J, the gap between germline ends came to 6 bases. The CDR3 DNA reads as TGTGCCAGCAGCTTACGGATATACAATGAGCAGTTCTTC. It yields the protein CASSLRIYNEQFF.